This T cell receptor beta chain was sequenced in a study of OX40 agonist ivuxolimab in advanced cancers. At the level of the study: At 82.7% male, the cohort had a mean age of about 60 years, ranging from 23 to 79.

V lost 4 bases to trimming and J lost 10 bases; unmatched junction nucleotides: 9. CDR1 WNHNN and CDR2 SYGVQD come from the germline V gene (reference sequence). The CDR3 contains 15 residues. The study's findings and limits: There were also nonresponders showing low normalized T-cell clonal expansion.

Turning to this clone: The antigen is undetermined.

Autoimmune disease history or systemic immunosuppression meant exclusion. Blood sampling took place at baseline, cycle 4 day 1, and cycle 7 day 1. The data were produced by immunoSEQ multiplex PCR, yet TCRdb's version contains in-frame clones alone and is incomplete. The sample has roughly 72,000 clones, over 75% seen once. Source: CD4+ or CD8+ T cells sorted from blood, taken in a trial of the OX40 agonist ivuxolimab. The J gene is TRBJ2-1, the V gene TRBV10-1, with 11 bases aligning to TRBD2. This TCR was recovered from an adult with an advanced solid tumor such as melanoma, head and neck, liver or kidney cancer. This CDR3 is CASSAGTSGGLEQFF. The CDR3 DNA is TGCGCCAGCAGTGCCGGAACTAGCGGGGGTCTCGAGCAGTTCTTC.